The source of this T cell receptor (beta chain) is a study of CD8+ T cells in alopecia areata. Overall study: A regimen of oral tofacitinib, 5 to 10 mg twice daily, was given to treated patients.

RNA extraction was followed by reverse transcription into cDNA, which acted as the sequencing template. Clones were sequenced by immunoSEQ multiplex PCR, and TCRdb holds only the in-frame ones, with some missing. The sample comprises some 120,000 clones, around 60% of which are singletons, and about 4.9% rests with the top ten. For this clone: What it recognizes is unknown.

Deletions cut 7 bases from V and 0 bases from J, with 23 bases between. The germline V gene encodes CDR1 MNHEY and CDR2 SMNVEV (reference sequence). This CDR3 contains 18 residues. Whole-study findings and limits: TCR sharing was clearer in mice than between patients, perhaps partly owing to patient HLA diversity. Normal skin's resident alphabeta T cells are sequenced alongside lesional scalp T cells. Across lesional scalp, and particularly alopecia totalis/universalis, clonality surpassed that of normal scalp.

The origin of this receptor is a human donor with alopecia areata. This specimen consisted of CD4+ T cells sorted from blood, obtained at week 0. The V and J genes are TRBV27 and TRBJ2-3; TRBD1 might be the D (7 bases). The CDR3, as DNA: TGTGCCAGCACCCGGACAGGCGTCGGGGGTCCTAGCACAGATACGCAGTATTTT. Translating it yields CASTRTGVGGPSTDTQYF.